The 14 T cell receptor beta chains in this list originate from one sample, sequenced in a study of cytomegalovirus exposure and HLA in healthy donors. The PCR ran on 60 Vbeta and 13 Jbeta primers. Clones were sequenced by immunoSEQ multiplex PCR, and TCRdb holds only the in-frame ones, with some missing. The table records tens of thousands of clones, about 80% of them present only once. Sample: PBMCs. The receptors were sampled from a woman aged 35 to 49 in good health and CMV-seronegative.

The rearrangement links TRBV10-3 to TRBJ2-5; the D gene is possibly TRBD2 (6 bases). The germline CDR1 and CDR2 sequences are ENHRY and SYGVKD. Trimming took off 1 base at V and 0 bases at J, with 9 bases between the two ends. The CDR3 is made up of 15 amino acids. The CDR3 sequence is CAISELGRYQETQYF. CDR3 in DNA: TGTGCCATCAGTGAGTTAGGGAGGTACCAAGAGACCCAGTACTTC.

This clone was observed a single time. The rearrangement uses TRBV7-9 and TRBJ1-2, with 7 bases fitting TRBD1. The CDR3 runs 17 residues. CDR1 and CDR2 (germline): SEHNR, FQNEAQ (reference sequence). J lost 0 bases, V lost 5 bases, and 12 bases had no gene match. The CDR3 sequence: CASSRGQQDISNYGYTF. Written as DNA, the CDR3 is TGTGCCAGCAGCCGGGGACAGCAAGACATATCTAACTATGGCTACACCTTC.

The chain couples TRBV5-1 to TRBJ2-1, with 8 bases aligning to TRBD2. Germline CDR1 and CDR2: SGHRS and YFSETQ. Unmatched junction bases numbered 4, after V lost 0 bases and J lost 2 bases. The CDR3 has 16 amino acids. CDR3 sequence: CASSLGTGGPYNEQFF. The CDR3 bases are TGCGCCAGCAGCTTGGGTACGGGAGGGCCCTACAATGAGCAGTTCTTC.

This chain connects TRBV6-4 to TRBJ2-2; D not certain. This CDR3 region has 13 residues. CDR1 and CDR2 (germline): MRHNA, SNTAGT. V lost 5 bases to trimming and J lost 6 bases, with 10 bases between them. In DNA, the CDR3 is TGTGCCAGCAGTCCCATCGGGTCCGGGGAGCTGTTTTTT. This gives the protein CASSPIGSGELFF.

The rearrangement uses TRBV29-1 and TRBJ1-1; TRBD1 agrees at 10 bases. The V segment lost 4 bases and the J segment 1 base; nucleotides outside the gene matches: 12. From germline, CDR1 is SQVTM and CDR2 ANQGSEA. The length of the CDR3 is 17 residues. The CDR3 spells CSVVPLPGQGTNTEAFF. The CDR3 DNA sequence: TGCAGCGTTGTCCCCCTCCCGGGACAGGGGACGAACACTGAAGCTTTCTTT.

The V and J genes are TRBV19 and TRBJ2-3; 9 nucleotides line up with TRBD1. V shed 5 bases and J 3 bases; nucleotides not matched to a gene: 15. The CDR3 covers 18 residues. CDR1 LNHDA and CDR2 SQIVND come from the germline V gene (reference sequence). CDR3 sequence (DNA): TGTGCCAGTAGTCGCGGGACAGGGACGGGATGGACTACAGATACGCAGTATTTT. It yields the protein CASSRGTGTGWTTDTQYF.

The CDR3 nucleotides are TGTGCCAGTAGTATGGGCCTCGGAGCTTTCTTT. It specifies CASSMGLGAFF. The chain carries TRBV19 and TRBJ1-1, with no clear D. The germline V gene encodes CDR1 LNHDA and CDR2 SQIVND (reference sequence). Trimming pared 3 bases from V and 10 bases from J, leaving 9 bases between. This CDR3 is built from 11 residues.

This chain links TRBV5-1 with TRBJ1-5, with TRBD1 matching over 9 bases. There are 15 residues in the CDR3. V was clipped by 3 bases and J by 4 bases; unmatched bases: 5. CDR1 and CDR2 (germline): SGHRS, YFSETQ. CDR3 in amino acids: CASSYGTGQNQPQHF. The DNA for the CDR3 is TGCGCCAGCAGCTATGGGACAGGGCAGAATCAGCCCCAGCATTTT.

The chain employs TRBV5-1 and TRBJ1-1, with D perhaps TRBD1 (5 bases). The V and J ends lost 3 bases and 7 bases respectively, with 25 bases between them. This CDR3 spans 17 amino acids. Per the germline V gene, CDR1 is SGHRS and CDR2 is YFSETQ. The CDR3 DNA reads TGCGCCAGCAGCTCTGGGCGGGGCACACAGAGGGACGGTGAAGCTTTCTTT. Protein: CASSSGRGTQRDGEAFF.

V gene TRBV11-2 combines with J gene TRBJ2-4; D perhaps matches TRBD2 (6 bases). Per germline, CDR1 SGHAT and CDR2 FQNNGV. Trimming cost V 5 bases and J 3 bases, with 14 bases left between them. The CDR3 has 15 amino acids. As DNA, the CDR3 is TGTGCCAGCAGCCCTCGGAGGGCTGGCAAAAACATTCAGTACTTC. This translates into CASSPRRAGKNIQYF.

The chain combines TRBV6-4 with TRBJ2-2, with D perhaps given as TRBD1 or TRBD2 (6 bases each). Deletions cut 4 bases from V and 6 bases from J, with 15 bases between. Germline CDR1 and CDR2: MRHNA and SNTAGT. This CDR3 is 15 amino acids long. CDR3 sequence reads: CASSVSGDKAGELFF. In nucleotides, the CDR3 is TGTGCCAGCAGTGTCTCGGGGGACAAGGCCGGGGAGCTGTTTTTT.

The gene calls are TRBV25-1 and TRBJ1-1; a possible D gene is TRBD1 (6 bases). V lost 8 bases and J lost 5, with 15 bases in between. This CDR3 contains 13 residues. Germline loops: CDR1 MGHDK, CDR2 SYGVNS. CDR3 protein: CASLEGGRTEAFF. The DNA for the CDR3 is TGTGCCAGCCTCGAAGGGGGAAGGACTGAAGCTTTCTTT.

This chain uses TRBV19 with TRBJ1-4; D is perhaps TRBD1 (6 bases). Deletions cut 1 base from V and 7 bases from J, with 13 bases between. The germline V gene has CDR1 LNHDA and CDR2 SQIVND (reference sequence). The CDR3 contains 15 residues. The CDR3 reads CASSIVRQGFEKLFF. The CDR3 nucleotides are TGTGCCAGTAGTATAGTGCGCCAGGGGTTTGAAAAACTGTTTTTT.

This chain joins TRBV11-2 and TRBJ2-5, with TRBD1 matching 7 bases. Germline CDR1 is SGHAT and CDR2 is FQNNGV. J was trimmed by 1 base and V by 1 base; bases with no gene match: 3. CDR3 size: 15 residues. The chain's CDR3 is CASSLGDRVQETQYF. CDR3 nucleotides: TGTGCCAGCAGCTTAGGGGACAGAGTCCAAGAGACCCAGTACTTC.